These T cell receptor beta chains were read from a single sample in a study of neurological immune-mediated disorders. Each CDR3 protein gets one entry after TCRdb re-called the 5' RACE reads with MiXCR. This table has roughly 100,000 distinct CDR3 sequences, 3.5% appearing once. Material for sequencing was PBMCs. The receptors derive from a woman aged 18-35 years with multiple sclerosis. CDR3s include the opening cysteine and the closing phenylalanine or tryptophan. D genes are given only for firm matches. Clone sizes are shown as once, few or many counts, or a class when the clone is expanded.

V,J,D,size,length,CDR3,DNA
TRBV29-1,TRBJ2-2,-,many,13,CSVIRADTGELFF,TGCAGCGTTATTCGGGCAGACACCGGGGAGCTGTTTTTT
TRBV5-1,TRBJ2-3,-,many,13,CASSFELPDTQYF,TGCGCCAGCAGCTTTGAACTACCAGATACGCAGTATTTT
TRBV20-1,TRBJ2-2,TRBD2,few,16,CSAREAGTSLTGELFF,TGCAGTGCTAGAGAAGCCGGGACTAGCTTAACCGGGGAGCTGTTTTTT
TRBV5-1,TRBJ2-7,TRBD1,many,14,CASSTGQGAREQYF,TGCGCCAGCAGCACGGGACAGGGGGCTCGCGAGCAGTACTTC
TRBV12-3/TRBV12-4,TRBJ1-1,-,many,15,CASSPRNIRNTEAFF,TGTGCCAGCAGCCCGAGAAATATAAGGAACACTGAAGCTTTCTTT
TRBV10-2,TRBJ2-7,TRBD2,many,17,CASWGELAGGRTYEQYF,TGCGCCAGCTGGGGGGAACTAGCGGGAGGGCGAACCTACGAGCAGTACTTC
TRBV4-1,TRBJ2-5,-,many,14,CASSQERGYETQYF,TGCGCCAGCAGCCAAGAAAGGGGGTACGAGACCCAGTACTTC
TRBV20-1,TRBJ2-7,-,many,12,CSATILAYEQYF,TGCAGTGCCACAATTTTGGCCTACGAGCAGTACTTC
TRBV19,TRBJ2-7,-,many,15,CASSKGFLDPYEQYF,TGTGCCAGTAGTAAAGGCTTCCTAGACCCCTACGAGCAGTACTTC
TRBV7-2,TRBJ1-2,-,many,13,CASSFQENYGYTF,TGTGCCAGCAGCTTTCAGGAGAACTATGGCTACACCTTC
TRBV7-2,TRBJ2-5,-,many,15,CASSLIGSSQETQYF,TGTGCCAGCAGCTTAATTGGGTCCAGCCAAGAGACCCAGTACTTC
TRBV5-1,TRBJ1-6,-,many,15,CASSKDPWGNSPLHF,TGCGCCAGCAGCAAGGACCCTTGGGGGAATTCACCCCTCCACTTT
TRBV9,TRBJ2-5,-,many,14,CASSVGQRQETQYF,TGTGCCAGCAGCGTAGGACAGAGACAAGAGACCCAGTACTTC
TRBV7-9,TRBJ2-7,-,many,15,CASSSADGRGREQYF,TGTGCCAGCAGCTCCGCGGATGGCCGGGGGAGAGAGCAGTACTTC
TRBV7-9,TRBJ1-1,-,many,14,CASSFGVSGTEAFF,TGTGCCAGCAGCTTCGGAGTGAGTGGGACTGAAGCTTTCTTT
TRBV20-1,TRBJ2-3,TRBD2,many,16,CSARDPARGDTDTQYF,TGCAGTGCTAGAGATCCGGCCCGGGGGGACACAGATACGCAGTATTTT
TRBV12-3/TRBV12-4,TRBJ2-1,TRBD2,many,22,CASYQLRGLTSGRAGGYNEQFF,TGTGCCAGCTACCAACTTCGGGGATTGACTAGCGGGAGGGCCGGAGGCTACAATGAGCAGTTCTTC
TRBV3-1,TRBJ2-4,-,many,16,CASSQDYQGLAPIQYF,TGTGCCAGCAGCCAAGATTACCAGGGACTTGCCCCTATTCAGTACTTC
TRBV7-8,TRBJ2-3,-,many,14,CASSAGLITDTQYF,TGTGCCAGCAGCGCGGGACTCATCACAGATACGCAGTATTTT
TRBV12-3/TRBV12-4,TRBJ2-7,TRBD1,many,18,CASSSPSAGTGAPREQYF,TGTGCCAGCAGTTCCCCATCAGCGGGGACAGGGGCCCCTCGGGAGCAGTACTTC
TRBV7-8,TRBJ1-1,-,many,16,CASSLLTGHVNTEAFF,TGTGCCAGCAGCTTATTGACGGGGCATGTTAACACTGAAGCTTTCTTT
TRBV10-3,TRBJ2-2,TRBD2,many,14,CAIMVVAGTGELFF,TGTGCCATCATGGTGGTAGCGGGCACCGGGGAGCTGTTTTTT
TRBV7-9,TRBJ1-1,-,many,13,CASSLAEGTEAFF,TGTGCCAGCAGCTTAGCGGAGGGGACTGAAGCTTTCTTT
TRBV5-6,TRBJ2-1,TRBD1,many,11,CASSETGIQFF,TGTGCCAGCAGCGAGACAGGGATACAGTTCTTC
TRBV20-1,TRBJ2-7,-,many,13,CSARDWPNYEQYF,TGCAGTGCTAGAGATTGGCCTAACTACGAGCAGTACTTC
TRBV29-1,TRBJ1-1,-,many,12,CSVGGLNTEAFF,TGCAGTGTTGGGGGGCTGAACACTGAAGCTTTCTTT
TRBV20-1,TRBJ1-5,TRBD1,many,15,CSARALGTVNQPQHF,TGCAGTGCCAGGGCGTTAGGGACAGTCAATCAGCCCCAGCATTTT
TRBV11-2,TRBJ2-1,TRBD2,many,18,CASSLRGTSGARGNEQFF,TGTGCCAGCAGCCTGAGGGGGACTAGCGGGGCGAGGGGCAATGAGCAGTTCTTC
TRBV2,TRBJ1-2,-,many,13,CASSMGRENGYTF,TGTGCCAGCAGTATGGGCAGGGAGAATGGCTACACCTTC
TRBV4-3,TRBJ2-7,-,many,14,CASSQGAGAGEQYF,TGCGCCAGCAGCCAAGGAGCTGGGGCTGGCGAGCAGTACTTC
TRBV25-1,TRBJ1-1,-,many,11,CASGRNTEAFF,TGTGCCAGTGGCCGGAACACTGAAGCTTTCTTT
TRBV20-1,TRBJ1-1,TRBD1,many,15,CSARKPGDRDSEAFF,TGCAGTGCTAGAAAGCCCGGGGACAGGGATTCTGAAGCTTTCTTT
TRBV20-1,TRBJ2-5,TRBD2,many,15,CSAPGLAGGVETQYF,TGCAGTGCCCCAGGACTAGCGGGGGGAGTAGAGACCCAGTACTTC
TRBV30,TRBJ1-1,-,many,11,CACEGVAEAFF,TGTGCCTGCGAGGGGGTGGCTGAAGCTTTCTTT
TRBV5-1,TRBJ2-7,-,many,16,CASSLSWQGSSYEQYF,TGCGCCAGCAGCTTGTCATGGCAGGGGAGCTCCTACGAGCAGTACTTC